This TCR beta chain was obtained from a study of radiation and T cells in renal cell carcinoma. The study, taken as a whole, reports: From baseline, blood top tumor clonotypes peaked at 2 weeks post-radiation. Pretreatment tumor biopsies were lacking, so baseline clonotypes are unknown.

Time point specified: blood 4 weeks post-SBRT, at nephrectomy. Regarding treatment: 15 Gy SBRT to primary tumor, nephrectomy 4 weeks later. Nephrectomy followed 15 Gy stereotactic body radiation by 4 weeks. The tumor was a clear cell renal cell carcinoma. Worth noting for this clone: Its target is unknown.

Sequencing was performed with immunoSEQ multiplex PCR; in TCRdb, only in-frame clones are kept and a portion is missing. This sample has some 81,000 clones; roughly nine tenths occur once, and the top ten carry 5.5% to 7%. The sequences come from blood, collected from a patient whose treatment included radiotherapy and nephrectomy. The TCR was taken from a woman in her seventies with renal cell carcinoma.

CDR3 sequence (DNA): TGTGCCAGCAGTCGGGGAGGGGGGGACTCCTACGAGCAGTACTTC. Its translation: CASSRGGGDSYEQYF. The J gene is TRBJ2-7, the V gene TRBV7-8, with D possibly being TRBD2 (7 bases). There are 15 residues in the CDR3. Between the trimmed V and J ends, which lost 6 bases and 0 bases, there was a span of 15 bases. Germline CDR1 and CDR2: SGHVS and FQNEAQ.